Listed here are 20 T cell receptor beta chains from one sample, sequenced in a study of blood T cell repertoires in COVID-19. Profiling relied on immunoSEQ multiplex PCR, and the TCRdb table lists in-frame clones only, not all of them. The sample shows about 170,000 clones, about 85% of them seen only once. Source material: peripheral blood. These receptors were collected from a man aged 60-69 years who had recovered from COVID-19.

The gene calls are TRBV7-2 and TRBJ2-7; D remains unclear. Trimming removed 2 bases at V and 3 bases at J, with 11 bases between. The CDR3 spans 14 residues. Germline V CDR1 and CDR2: SGHTA, FQGNSA. The CDR3 sequence: CASSLNSGLYEQYF. The CDR3 DNA reads as TGTGCCAGCAGCTTAAACAGTGGGCTCTACGAGCAGTACTTC.

CDR3: CASSYVAEEKLFF. The CDR3 DNA follows: TGTGCCAGCAGTTACGTTGCTGAGGAAAAACTGTTTTTT. V and J are TRBV6-2 or TRBV6-3 and TRBJ1-4; D not certain. The CDR3 is 13 residues long. Trimming removed 2 bases from V and 8 bases from J, with 9 bases in between. Germline-derived CDR1 and CDR2 are MNHEY and SVGEGT.

The V and J genes are TRBV11-2 and TRBJ2-3; perhaps TRBD1 as D (5 bases). Germline V lookup: CDR1 SGHAT, CDR2 FQNNGV. This CDR3 contains 16 residues. With 6 bases removed from V and 0 bases from J, the gap between germline ends came to 16 bases. The CDR3 sequence is CASSHVRTFSTDTQYF. The CDR3 nucleotides read TGTGCCAGCAGTCATGTTAGGACATTTAGCACAGATACGCAGTATTTT.

The sample holds one count of this clone. The chain uses TRBV5-5 and TRBJ2-4, with 7 bases that match TRBD1. Trimming removed 1 base from V and 3 bases from J; junction bases left unmatched: 10. Germline CDR1 is SGHKS and CDR2 is YYEKEE (reference sequence). The CDR3 contains 17 residues. The CDR3 reads CASSLYGTVGVKNIQYF. In DNA, the CDR3 is TGTGCCAGCAGCTTGTACGGGACAGTAGGGGTCAAAAACATTCAGTACTTC.

This sequence joins TRBV2 and TRBJ2-5, with D perhaps TRBD1 (5 bases). Trimming stripped 1 base from V and 0 bases from J, with 9 bases between. This CDR3 has 15 residues. From germline, CDR1 is SNHLY and CDR2 FYNNEI. The CDR3 bases are TGTGCCAGCAGTGAAGACAGGCAGAACCAAGAGACCCAGTACTTC. It codes for CASSEDRQNQETQYF.

This chain joins TRBV12-3 or TRBV12-4 and TRBJ1-1; 8 bases match TRBD1. The junction had 6 bases not matched to a gene; V was cut back by 5 bases and J by 7 bases. This CDR3 region has 13 residues. The CDR3 DNA sequence: TGTGCCAGCAGTCCTCAACAGGGGGGTGAAGCTTTCTTT. Its protein is CASSPQQGGEAFF.

This chain uses TRBV4-3 with TRBJ2-1; 7 bases agree with TRBD1. V gave up 2 bases and J gave up 6 bases; unmatched junction bases: 10. Germline V gene data show CDR1 as LGHNA and CDR2 as YSLEER. The CDR3 spans 16 residues. The CDR3 DNA reads as TGCGCCAGCAGCCAATCCTCTAGGGGGCTAGCCAATGAGCAGTTCTTC. It yields the protein CASSQSSRGLANEQFF.

The chain recombines TRBV7-3 with TRBJ2-2, with 8 bases lining up with TRBD2. J gave up 4 bases and V 5 bases, and 9 bases lay outside the gene matches. The germline V gene encodes CDR1 SGHTA and CDR2 FQGTGA. The CDR3 contains 16 residues. The CDR3 DNA follows: TGTGCCAGCAGCCAAACGGGGGGGCGTGGCACCGGGGAGCTGTTTTTT. Its protein product is CASSQTGGRGTGELFF.

The V gene is TRBV19, the J gene TRBJ1-3, with unresolved D. The germline V gene encodes CDR1 LNHDA and CDR2 SQIVND (reference sequence). The V gene lost 4 bases and the J gene lost 1 base, with 11 bases spanning the gap. CDR3 length equals 15 residues. The CDR3 reads CASSKGAGSGNTIYF. The CDR3 DNA sequence: TGTGCCAGTAGTAAAGGTGCGGGTTCTGGAAACACCATATATTTT.

The chain carries TRBV24-1 and TRBJ2-1; no clear D. CDR1 is KGHDR, CDR2 SFDVKD, per germline. The CDR3 consists of 18 residues. V was pared by 4 bases and J by 0 bases, with 18 bases between. The CDR3 sequence: CATSESPRVGSSYNEQFF. The CDR3 DNA reads as TGTGCCACCAGTGAGTCGCCCCGGGTAGGAAGCTCCTACAATGAGCAGTTCTTC.

J is TRBJ1-2 and V is TRBV4-1; TRBD1 matches at 9 bases. V dropped 4 bases and J dropped 4; count of bases not matched to a gene: 7. Germline-derived CDR1 and CDR2 are MGHRA and YSYEKL. The CDR3 covers 15 residues. The CDR3 DNA reads as TGCGCCAGCAGCCCCGGTGAGGACAGGGGCTATGGCTACACCTTC. Translated, it gives CASSPGEDRGYGYTF.

The table lists this clone with a count of one. This chain connects TRBV6-5 to TRBJ2-5, with 8 positions matching TRBD1. CDR1 and CDR2 (germline): MNHEY, SVGAGI. CDR3 length: 14 residues. Germline trimming cut 3 bases from V and 4 bases from J; bases unmatched to any gene: 4. For the CDR3, the DNA is TGTGCCAGCAGTTATCCGGGACAGGCAGAGACCCAGTACTTC. Translating gives CASSYPGQAETQYF.

This clone appeared once. J is TRBJ1-1 and V is TRBV12-3 or TRBV12-4; D unresolved. The CDR3 runs to 13 residues. Trimming pared 5 bases from V and 5 bases from J, leaving 12 bases between. CDR3 DNA: TGTGCCAGCAGTAACCACGGGGAAACTGAAGCTTTCTTT. This codes for CASSNHGETEAFF.

The chain joins TRBV19 to TRBJ2-7, with D possibly matching TRBD2 (7 bases). Germline CDR1 and CDR2: LNHDA and SQIVND (reference sequence). This CDR3 contains 13 residues. The V and J ends lost 3 bases and 4 bases respectively, with 10 bases between them. CDR3 DNA sequence: TGTGCCAGTAGTATGGGGGGGCAGTACGAGCAGTACTTC. This sequence encodes CASSMGGQYEQYF.

CDR3 nucleotides: TGTGCCAGCAGTGGTGTCGCGGGTGGCTACACCTTC. Its translation: CASSGVAGGYTF. The V call is TRBV9, the J call TRBJ1-2; D gene ambiguous. Trimming removed 5 bases at V and 7 bases at J, with 12 bases between. Germline CDR1 and CDR2: SGDLS and YYNGEE. The CDR3 is made up of 12 amino acids.

This clone was observed a few times. This chain connects TRBV3-1 (or the pseudogene TRBV3-2) to TRBJ2-7; 10 bases are a match to TRBD1. Per germline, CDR1 LGHDT and CDR2 YNNKEL (reference sequence). The CDR3 consists of 15 residues. Losses at the gene ends were 4 bases for V and 6 bases for J; bases not matched to a gene: 9. The chain's CDR3 is CASSRTGTGEREQYF. Written as DNA, the CDR3 is TGTGCCAGCAGCCGCACCGGGACAGGGGAGCGCGAGCAGTACTTC.

This chain links TRBV6-1 with TRBJ1-4; 8 nucleotides match TRBD1. The trim removed 7 bases at V and 11 bases at J, leaving 9 bases unmatched. Germline V gives CDR1 MNHNS, CDR2 SASEGT. The CDR3 has 13 residues. CDR3 in amino acids: CASNLGQGGKLFF. CDR3 nucleotide sequence: TGTGCCAGCAATCTAGGACAGGGTGGGAAACTGTTTTTT.

The V call is TRBV5-5, the J call TRBJ2-1; 7 bases are a match to TRBD2. Looked up from germline, CDR1 is SGHKS and CDR2 is YYEKEE (reference sequence). V lost 4 bases and J lost 1; bases outside the gene matches: 8. The CDR3 has 16 amino acids. CDR3 loop: CASSPGGGLSYNEQFF. DNA of the CDR3: TGTGCCAGCAGCCCGGGAGGAGGGCTTTCCTACAATGAGCAGTTCTTC.

This clone turned up a few times. The V and J genes are TRBV25-1 and TRBJ2-7; no firm D call. The germline V gene has CDR1 MGHDK and CDR2 SYGVNS. The CDR3 loop spans 13 amino acids. V was pared by 6 bases and J by 4 bases, with 13 bases between. CDR3 sequence (DNA): TGTGCCAGCAGCGCCGGCGGATCATACGAGCAGTACTTC. Translation: CASSAGGSYEQYF.

J is TRBJ1-1 and V is TRBV2; weak D call: TRBD1 (5 bases). CDR3 length: 12 residues. CDR1 and CDR2 (germline): SNHLY, FYNNEI. Trimming took off 5 bases at V and 6 bases at J, with 10 bases between the two ends. This chain's CDR3 is CASSSDSAEAFF. The DNA for the CDR3 is TGTGCCAGCAGTTCCGACAGCGCTGAAGCTTTCTTT.